This T cell receptor (beta chain) was captured in a study of T cell repertoires in cytomegalovirus infection (dated by TCRdb to 2018 to 2020). Notes on the research overall: Recently identified HLA-C-restricted CMV epitopes, whose presentation resists viral immunomodulation, were targeted by peptide stimulations together with well-studied HLA-B-restricted epitopes. Donor HLA type was relevant to the analysis, because carriage of CMV infection together with the matching HLA type was indicated by public TCR beta signatures. What the research found in general, with its limitations: In both this cohort and an independent cohort of several hundred donors, the cumulative frequency of public TCR beta family members distinguished carriers of CMV infection plus the relevant HLA type. The ex vivo response was dominated by HLA-C-restricted CMV-specific TCR beta clonotypes, which also provided the single most frequent clonotype in two of eight donors.

The CDR3 runs 16 amino acids, cysteine and phenylalanine included. The entry retains the CDR3 DNA only, 48 bases that are in frame from base 1. V is reduced by 0 bases and J by 0 bases, leaving a spacing of 10 bases between them. The germline V gene provides CDR1 MGHRA and CDR2 YSYEKL. The label giving this sample's treatment or condition can be read as: in vitro stimulation with specific CMV peptide epitopes to enrich CMV-specific T cells. In regard to this clonotype: Its antigen is unknown. No much larger clonotype is one base removed from it; base qualities were not supplied.

TCRdb shows the sequencer as Illumina HiSeq 1500. The raw public reads went through TCRdb reprocessing: fastp at Q25, MiXCR clone calling, in-frame beta chains kept. CDR3 protein duplicates are merged, each entry listing the most common genes and DNA. The sample has around 710,000 distinct CDR3 sequences on record, under 35% of them singletons. In total, the top ten clones hold 13% of the sample. The chain employs TRBV4-1 and TRBJ2-3, and TRBD1 may be the D gene, going by 6 matching bases. The sequences come from cultured CD8+ T cells from PBMCs, collected from culture after CMV antigen stimulation. This TCR was sampled from a human donor in good health (CMV status not recorded). Some clones in this sample may be carry-over from other donors' samples. The CDR3 region: CASSQELQGSTDTQYF. The nucleotide sequence reads as follows: TGCGCCAGCAGCCAAGAATTACAGGGAAGCACAGATACGCAGTATTTT.